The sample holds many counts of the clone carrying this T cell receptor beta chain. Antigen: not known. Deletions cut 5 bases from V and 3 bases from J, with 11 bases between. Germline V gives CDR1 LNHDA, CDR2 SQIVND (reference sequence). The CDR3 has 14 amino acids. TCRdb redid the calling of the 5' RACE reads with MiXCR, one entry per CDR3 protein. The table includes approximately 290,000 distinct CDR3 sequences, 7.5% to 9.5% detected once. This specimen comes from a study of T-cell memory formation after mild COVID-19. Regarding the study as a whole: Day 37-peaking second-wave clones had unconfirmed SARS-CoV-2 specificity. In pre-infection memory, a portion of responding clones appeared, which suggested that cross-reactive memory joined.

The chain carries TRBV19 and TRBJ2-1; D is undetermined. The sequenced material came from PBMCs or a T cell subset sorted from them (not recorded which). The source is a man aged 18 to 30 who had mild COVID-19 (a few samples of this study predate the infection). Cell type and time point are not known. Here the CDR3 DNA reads TGTGCCAGTAGTCTAGGCTGGAGCTACAATGAGCAGTTCTTC. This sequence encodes CASSLGWSYNEQFF.